The 26 T cell receptor beta chains given below trace back to one sample, sequenced in a study of T cells in Graves' hyperthyroidism and ophthalmopathy. There were TCR beta CDR3 regions amplified from RNA transcripts. HTBI primers were used for first-round RT-PCR of the TCR CDR3. TCRdb re-derived calls from the multiplex PCR reads in MiXCR, one entry per CDR3 protein. Among roughly 45,000 distinct CDR3 sequences listed, over 45% were seen once. Material: peripheral blood or thyroid tissue (not recorded which). The source is a woman aged 45-59 years with Graves' hyperthyroidism.

V gene TRBV19 combines with J gene TRBJ1-2; tentatively, D is TRBD1 (6 bases). Germline loops: CDR1 LNHDA, CDR2 SQIVND (reference sequence). Trimming removed 3 bases at V and 3 bases at J, with 11 bases between. The CDR3 contains 14 residues. The DNA for the CDR3 is TGTGCCAGTAGTATCCAGGGGAGGGACTATGGCTACACCTTC. This encodes CASSIQGRDYGYTF.

By share, this clonotype counts as medium-sized. This sequence joins TRBV2 and TRBJ1-6; D call uncertain. V was clipped by 8 bases and J by 5 bases, with 10 bases between them. The CDR3 is made up of 13 amino acids. Germline CDR1 and CDR2: SNHLY and FYNNEI. CDR3 sequence reads: CASAGQNNSPLHF. For the CDR3, the DNA is TGTGCCAGCGCTGGCCAGAATAATTCACCCCTCCACTTT.

This clonotype was found many times. This chain links TRBV5-8 with TRBJ1-6; D not certain. CDR3 length equals 15 residues. V shed 0 bases and J shed 7 bases, with 11 bases lying between them. The germline gives CDR1 SGHTS, CDR2 YDEGEE. The CDR3 protein is CASSLVVAANSPLHF. In DNA, the CDR3 is TGTGCCAGCAGCTTGGTAGTAGCAGCGAATTCACCCCTCCACTTT.

This clonotype ranks as medium-sized. The chain is built from TRBV7-2 and TRBJ1-1, with D maybe TRBD1 (6 bases). The germline CDR1 and CDR2 sequences are SGHTA and FQGNSA. With 5 bases removed from V and 0 bases from J, the gap between germline ends came to 13 bases. The CDR3 loop spans 15 amino acids. The DNA for the CDR3 is TGTGCCAGCAGCAGGGGGGGGATGATGAACACTGAAGCTTTCTTT. It specifies CASSRGGMMNTEAFF. The complete variable domain, with remaining parts taken from reference TRBV7-2 and TRBJ1-1, reads GAGVSQSPSNKVTEKGKDVELRCDPISGHTALYWYRQSLGQGLEFLIYFQGNSAPDKSGLPSDRFSAERTGGSVSTLTIQRTQQEDSAVYLCASSRGGMMNTEAFFGQGTRLTVV.

This clonotype was recorded only once. Lacking the conserved final phenylalanine or tryptophan, this CDR3 likely reflects a read error. Because the CDR3's place on the DNA is in doubt, the DNA is left out and the CDR3 is given as listed by TCRdb. The CDR3 spells CASSSRGDRESQCL. V and J are TRBV9 and TRBJ2-7; the listed D gene, TRBD1, was not tested against the DNA. Germline CDR1 and CDR2: SGDLS and YYNGEE. The CDR3 has 14 residues if both end residues are counted.

At least ten counts were recorded for this clonotype. The rearrangement links TRBV19 to TRBJ2-5; perhaps D is TRBD1 or TRBD2 (6 bases each). Per germline, CDR1 LNHDA and CDR2 SQIVND (reference sequence). V lost 7 bases and J lost 7, with 16 bases in between. This CDR3 contains 13 residues. The CDR3 region has the DNA TGTGCCAGTACCGGGGGCGCATGGGGGACCCAGTACTTC. Translating it yields CASTGGAWGTQYF.

The chain recombines TRBV7-9 with TRBJ1-1; 8 bases match TRBD1. V gave up 1 base and J gave up 4 bases; unmatched junction bases: 5. The CDR3 has 15 residues. Germline V CDR1 and CDR2: SEHNR, FQNEAQ (reference sequence). Written as DNA, the CDR3 is TGTGCCAGCAGCTTAGGACAGGGGCGATCCACTGAAGCTTTCTTT. Translating it yields CASSLGQGRSTEAFF.

Points on this clonotype: The DNA is left out, because the CDR3 cannot be placed on it with certainty; the CDR3 is given as TCRdb lists it. The chain employs TRBV29-1 and TRBJ1-2; the listed D gene, TRBD1, was not tested against the DNA. With termini counted, the CDR3 has 20 amino acids. Germline loops: CDR1 SQVTM, CDR2 ANQGSEA. The chain's CDR3 is CSVAWRGNGYTFGSGNGYTF.

Turning to this clonotype: The junction and the germline gene differ at one end; a read error may be behind it. This chain links TRBV20-1 with TRBJ2-2; 8 bases agree with TRBD2. Germline V CDR1 and CDR2: DFQATT, SNEGSKA (reference sequence). The CDR3 has 14 amino acids. CDR3 bases: TGCAGTGCCCCCCTCGGCGGGAGGTCCGGGGAGCTGCTCTTT. Amino acids: CSAPLGGRSGELLF.

On this clonotype: A junction boundary mismatches the germline segment, possibly from a read error. V gene TRBV5-1 combines with J gene TRBJ2-2, with 9 bases identical to TRBD1. The CDR3 extends over 16 amino acids. CDR1 is SGHRS, CDR2 YFSETQ, per germline. The CDR3 loop is CASSLSGTGNTGEPFF. The DNA of the CDR3 is TGCGCCAGCAGCTTGAGCGGGACAGGGAACACCGGGGAGCCGTTTTTT.

This chain connects TRBV7-8 to TRBJ2-5; D is perhaps TRBD1 (7 bases). CDR1 and CDR2 (germline): SGHVS, FQNEAQ. This CDR3 is built from 15 residues. Trimming pared 5 bases from V and 2 bases from J, leaving 15 bases between. CDR3 nucleotide sequence: TGTGCCAGCAGCATCGGACAGGCGGGACAAGAGACCCAGTACTTC. Its protein is CASSIGQAGQETQYF.

As regards this clonotype: This may be a read error: a much more frequent sequence differs by one nucleotide. The chain uses TRBV29-1 and TRBJ1-5; a weak D match, TRBD1 (6 bases). The CDR3 sequence is 13 residues long. Per the germline V gene, CDR1 is SQVTM and CDR2 is ANQGSEA. The CDR3 coding sequence is TGCAACGTTGCAAGGGGGACAAATCGGCCCCAGCATTTT. Protein: CNVARGTNRPQHF.

The chain links TRBV4-3 to TRBJ1-4; no definite D call. The CDR3 length is 13 residues. The germline V gene has CDR1 LGHNA and CDR2 YSLEER. The ends were cut back, 7 bases at V and 10 bases at J, with 16 bases in the middle. CDR3 nucleotides: TGCGCCAGCAACCAGAAGGGAGGAGGAAAACTGTTTTTT. Encoded protein: CASNQKGGGKLFF.

The chain joins TRBV7-9 to TRBJ2-7; D not resolved. V gave up 5 bases and J gave up 7 bases, with 18 bases separating them. The CDR3 is 14 residues long. In germline, CDR1 is SEHNR, CDR2 FQNEAQ (reference sequence). Here the CDR3 reads CASSPPLALEEQYF. CDR3 nucleotides: TGTGCCAGCAGCCCCCCGTTGGCACTCGAGGAGCAGTACTTC. The variable domain in full, with the rest retrieved from reference TRBV7-9 and TRBJ2-7, is DTGVSQNPRHKITKRGQNVTFRCDPISEHNRLYWYRQTLGQGPEFLTYFQNEAQLEKSRLLSDRFSAERPKGSFSTLEIQRTEQGDSAMYLCASSPPLALEEQYFGPGTRLTVT.

The rearrangement links TRBV20-1 to TRBJ2-7; the match to TRBD1 covers 9 bases. With 3 bases clipped from V and 5 bases from J, the junction kept 11 bases outside the gene matches. From germline, CDR1 is DFQATT and CDR2 SNEGSKA (reference sequence). The CDR3 is 15 amino acids. The CDR3 region is CSARGGRDRVDEQYF. The DNA for the CDR3 is TGCAGTGCTAGGGGGGGGCGGGACAGGGTGGACGAGCAGTACTTC.

This clonotype has a count of ten or more. V gene TRBV15 combines with J gene TRBJ1-2, with D hard to call. CDR1 is LNHNV and CDR2 is YYDKDF in the germline V gene (reference sequence). The CDR3 is 14 residues long. The V end was cut by 0 bases, the J end by 8 bases, with 13 bases between. Here the CDR3 reads CATSRDKGTEGYTF. The CDR3 nucleotides read TGTGCCACCAGCAGAGACAAGGGTACGGAGGGCTACACCTTC.

The chain recombines TRBV7-6 with TRBJ2-7; 9 bases align to TRBD1. The CDR3 totals 18 residues. Germline-derived CDR1 and CDR2 are SGHVS and FNYEAQ. V shed 5 bases, J shed 3 bases, and the junction held 17 bases outside the gene matches. CDR3 amino acids: CASSPTTGGSGANYEQYF. The DNA for the CDR3 is TGTGCCAGCAGCCCCACTACAGGGGGCTCTGGGGCCAACTACGAGCAGTACTTC.

The chain links TRBV18 to TRBJ2-6; 7 bases are a match to TRBD1. This CDR3 is built from 15 residues. Germline trimming cut 6 bases from V and 0 bases from J; bases unmatched to any gene: 2. Germline V lookup: CDR1 KGHSH, CDR2 LQKENI. The CDR3 DNA is TGTGCCAGCTCGACAGGGTTCTCTGGGGCCAACGTCCTGACTTTC. This encodes CASSTGFSGANVLTF. Using reference TRBV18 and TRBJ2-6 for the parts outside the CDR3, the full variable domain is NAGVMQNPRHLVRRRGQEARLRCSPMKGHSHVYWYRQLPEEGLKFMVYLQKENIIDESGMPKERFSAEFPKEGPSILRIQQVVRGDSAAYFCASSTGFSGANVLTFGAGSRLTVL.

The chain combines TRBV20-1 with TRBJ2-7; maybe TRBD1 (6 bases). The V end lost 4 bases, the J end lost 2 bases, and 9 bases lay between the germline ends. The germline gives CDR1 DFQATT, CDR2 SNEGSKA (reference sequence). The CDR3 consists of 12 residues. The chain's CDR3 is CSAIDRTYEQYF. CDR3 nucleotide sequence: TGCAGTGCTATCGACAGGACCTACGAGCAGTACTTC.

This clonotype was observed at least ten times. CDR3: CATGLSRLNSPLHF. The DNA of the CDR3 is TGTGCCACCGGGCTCAGCAGGTTGAATTCACCCCTCCACTTT. The J gene is TRBJ1-6, the V gene TRBV6-2 or TRBV6-3, with unresolved D. V was cut by 10 bases and J by 7 bases, with 17 bases left in between. This CDR3 spans 14 amino acids. Germline loops: CDR1 MNHEY, CDR2 SVGEGT.

On this clonotype: It may be a read error: a sequence one base away is much more abundant. The genes are TRBV20-1 and TRBJ2-7; 7 bases align to TRBD1. The CDR3 is made up of 11 amino acids. Germline CDR1 is DFQATT and CDR2 is SNEGSKA (reference sequence). The CDR3 reads CRAIDRDEQYF. CDR3 coding DNA: TGCCGTGCTATCGACAGGGACGAGCAGTACTTC.

Note on this clonotype: A read error may explain this, as a much larger clone is one base away. V and J are TRBV4-3 and TRBJ1-6; tentative D call: TRBD1 (5 bases). The germline V gene encodes CDR1 LGHNA and CDR2 YSLEER. The CDR3 is made up of 13 amino acids. V was trimmed by 4 bases and J by 10 bases, leaving 11 bases between them. For the CDR3, the DNA is TGCGCCAGCAGCCTACGGGGGAGCTCACCCCTCCACTTT. Translated, it gives CASSLRGSSPLHF.

This clonotype was seen ten or more times. V usage is TRBV5-1 and J usage is TRBJ2-3; 13 positions agree with TRBD2. CDR3 length equals 16 residues. CDR1 is SGHRS, CDR2 YFSETQ, per germline. V shed 4 bases, J shed 4 bases, and the junction held 6 bases outside the gene matches. The CDR3 loop reads CASSIGLAGEADTQYF. The CDR3 DNA is TGCGCCAGCAGCATAGGACTAGCGGGAGAGGCAGATACGCAGTATTTT. The whole variable domain, filled in from reference TRBV5-1 and TRBJ2-3, reads KAGVTQTPRYLIKTRGQQVTLSCSPISGHRSVSWYQQTPGQGLQFLFEYFSETQRNKGNFPGRFSGRQFSNSRSEMNVSTLELGDSALYLCASSIGLAGEADTQYFGPGTRLTVL.

Concerning this clonotype itself: A much larger clone lies one base from this, so it may be a read error. J is TRBJ2-2 and V is TRBV19, with no clear D. The CDR3 consists of 12 residues. Germline V gene data show CDR1 as LNHDA and CDR2 as SQIVND (reference sequence). V lost 9 bases and J lost 7, with 12 bases in between. The CDR3 protein is CASNQEFGELFF. The CDR3 DNA reads TGTGCCAGCAACCAGGAGTTCGGGGAGCTGTTTTTT.

This clonotype was detected ten times or more. The chain carries TRBV2 and TRBJ1-5; a weak D match, TRBD1 (6 bases). Looked up from germline, CDR1 is SNHLY and CDR2 is FYNNEI. Trimming left V 4 bases short and J 7 bases short, with 20 bases between. The CDR3 contains 16 residues. In DNA, the CDR3 is TGTGCCAGCAGTGTGGGGGATCCTAGGGGGGAACAGCCCCAGCATTTT. This sequence encodes CASSVGDPRGEQPQHF.

This clonotype was seen repeatedly, ten times or more. This chain links TRBV9 with TRBJ1-2; 11 bases align to TRBD1. This CDR3 comprises 15 residues. Germline CDR1 SGDLS, CDR2 YYNGEE. Losses at the gene ends were 3 bases for V and 4 bases for J; bases not matched to a gene: 5. CDR3 region: CASSDGTGGVYGYTF. CDR3 sequence (DNA): TGTGCCAGCAGCGATGGGACAGGGGGGGTCTATGGCTACACCTTC.